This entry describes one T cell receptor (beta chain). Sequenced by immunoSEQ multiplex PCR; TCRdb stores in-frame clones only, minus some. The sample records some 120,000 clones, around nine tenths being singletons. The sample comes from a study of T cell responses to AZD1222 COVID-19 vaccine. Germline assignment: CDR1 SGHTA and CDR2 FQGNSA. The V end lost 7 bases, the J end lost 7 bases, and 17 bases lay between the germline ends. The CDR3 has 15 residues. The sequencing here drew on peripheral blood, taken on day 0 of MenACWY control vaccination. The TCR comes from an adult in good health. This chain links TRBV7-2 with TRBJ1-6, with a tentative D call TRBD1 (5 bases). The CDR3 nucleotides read TGTGCCAGCACCGCCCCCGCAGGGAGCAATTCACCCCTCCACTTT. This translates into CASTAPAGSNSPLHF.